This T cell receptor (beta chain) was sequenced for a study of blood T cell repertoires in COVID-19. About the study: Sites across the United States, Italy and Spain contributed samples from acute and convalescent COVID-19. PBMCs, B-cell-depleted T cells, or T cells provided the cDNA or gDNA that made up the material.

This clone was detected only a few times. Method: immunoSEQ multiplex PCR; TCRdb's copy keeps in-frame clones and lacks some. Here the sample spans more than 110,000 clones, roughly 76% being singletons. Germline CDR1 is SGHRS and CDR2 is YFSETQ. CDR3 length equals 15 residues. J was trimmed by 8 bases and V by 7 bases; bases with no gene match: 17. Sequenced sample: peripheral blood. The chain couples TRBV5-1 to TRBJ1-2; 7 nucleotides match TRBD1. This TCR was recovered from a woman aged 50 to 60 with active or convalescent COVID-19. The CDR3 spells CASHPGGGAQGGYTF. In DNA form, the CDR3 reads TGCGCCAGCCACCCAGGAGGGGGCGCACAGGGCGGCTACACCTTC.